The 3 T cell receptor beta chains below all came from one sample that was sequenced in a study of blood T cell repertoires in COVID-19. Here immunoSEQ multiplex PCR was the method, and the copy in TCRdb shows in-frame clones only, minus some. The sample consists of 65,000 to 70,000 clones, 80% to 95% of them appearing once. Sequenced input: peripheral blood. The receptors stem from a man in his sixties or seventies with active COVID-19.

The chain employs TRBV28 and TRBJ1-5; 9 nucleotides align to TRBD1. The CDR3 loop spans 17 amino acids. V was clipped by 4 bases and J by 0 bases; unmatched bases: 7. CDR1 and CDR2 (germline): MDHEN, SYDVKM. The CDR3 coding sequence is TGTGCCAGCAGTTCAACAGGGGGCGCGGGTAGCAATCAGCCCCAGCATTTT. Residues: CASSSTGGAGSNQPQHF.

V gene TRBV12-3 or TRBV12-4 combines with J gene TRBJ2-2; weak D call: TRBD1 (5 bases). The germline V and J ends were trimmed by 7 bases and 3 bases, with 9 bases remaining between them. The CDR3 contains 13 residues. CDR3 bases: TGTGCCAGCACGGACACCTACACCGGGGAGCTGTTTTTT. Protein sequence: CASTDTYTGELFF.

The chain recombines TRBV3-1 (or the pseudogene TRBV3-2) with TRBJ2-7; unclear D gene. Trimming took off 1 base at V and 6 bases at J, with 7 bases between the two ends. The CDR3 has 12 residues. Germline CDR1 and CDR2: LGHDT and YNNKEL (reference sequence). CDR3 in DNA: TGTGCCAGCAGCCAAGTTGTGCGCGAGCAGTACTTC. Its protein is CASSQVVREQYF.